A selection of T cell receptor beta chains follows, all from one sample in a study of T cell clonotyping in hematopoietic cell transplantation. The table came from immunoSEQ multiplex PCR; TCRdb's copy has only in-frame clones and leaves some out. This sample yields roughly 29,000 clones, of which roughly nine tenths are seen a single time; about 11% belongs to the top ten. Material: PBMCs, obtained 100 days after allogeneic stem cell transplant. All receptors come from a female patient aged 45-65 years who had an allogeneic stem cell transplant from a related donor, so the T cells may come from the graft donor. Some clones in this sample may be carry-over from other donors' samples. Each CDR3 is given with its conserved first and last residue. A D gene is named only where the DNA matches it firmly.

CDR3 protein: CASSPGTGDSRRGRYTF; J gene: TRBJ1-2; CDR3 length: 17; V gene: TRBV19; D gene: TRBD1
CDR3 protein: CASSLGTSGYTGELFF; J gene: TRBJ2-2; CDR3 length: 16; V gene: TRBV7-9; D gene: TRBD2
CDR3 protein: CASSPPGGTEAFF; J gene: TRBJ1-1; CDR3 length: 13; V gene: TRBV19; D gene: .
CDR3 protein: CASSLSLSSGNTIYF; J gene: TRBJ1-3; CDR3 length: 15; V gene: TRBV7-9; D gene: .
CDR3 protein: CASSFGKNTEAFF; J gene: TRBJ1-1; CDR3 length: 13; V gene: TRBV5-6; D gene: .
CDR3 protein: CASSRDRGRNTIYF; J gene: TRBJ1-3; CDR3 length: 14; V gene: TRBV2; D gene: TRBD1
CDR3 protein: CASSFQQGNTEAFF; J gene: TRBJ1-1; CDR3 length: 14; V gene: TRBV5-1; D gene: .
CDR3 protein: CASSLDPGTSPLHF; J gene: TRBJ1-6; CDR3 length: 14; V gene: TRBV11-2; D gene: .
CDR3 protein: CASSPRESRNTIYF; J gene: TRBJ1-3; CDR3 length: 14; V gene: TRBV18; D gene: .
CDR3 protein: CASSPGQTTNEKLFF; J gene: TRBJ1-4; CDR3 length: 15; V gene: TRBV14; D gene: .
CDR3 protein: CASSFPRHPLGPQETQYF; J gene: TRBJ2-5; CDR3 length: 18; V gene: TRBV5-1; D gene: .
CDR3 protein: CASSLTKAGGEAQYF; J gene: TRBJ2-5; CDR3 length: 15; V gene: TRBV5-1; D gene: TRBD2
CDR3 protein: CASIKTSGDGELFF; J gene: TRBJ2-2; CDR3 length: 14; V gene: TRBV27; D gene: TRBD2
CDR3 protein: CASSLARGSPYTF; J gene: TRBJ1-2; CDR3 length: 13; V gene: TRBV7-9; D gene: .
CDR3 protein: CASSSGTVRYEQYF; J gene: TRBJ2-7; CDR3 length: 14; V gene: TRBV27; D gene: TRBD1
CDR3 protein: CASRDSPNYGYTF; J gene: TRBJ1-2; CDR3 length: 13; V gene: TRBV7-3; D gene: TRBD1
CDR3 protein: CASSPLVRSPLHF; J gene: TRBJ1-6; CDR3 length: 13; V gene: TRBV7-9; D gene: .
CDR3 protein: CASRELKGNTGELFF; J gene: TRBJ2-2; CDR3 length: 15; V gene: TRBV5-1; D gene: .
CDR3 protein: CASSQGRGRGLMEQYF; J gene: TRBJ2-7; CDR3 length: 16; V gene: TRBV11-2; D gene: .
CDR3 protein: CASSLTLGAFTYEQYF; J gene: TRBJ2-7; CDR3 length: 16; V gene: TRBV5-1; D gene: .
CDR3 protein: CASSRDRGDYEQYF; J gene: TRBJ2-7; CDR3 length: 14; V gene: TRBV4-1; D gene: TRBD1
CDR3 protein: CASSSPRWESMYEQYF; J gene: TRBJ2-7; CDR3 length: 16; V gene: TRBV6-5; D gene: .
CDR3 protein: CASSLGVNTEAFF; J gene: TRBJ1-1; CDR3 length: 13; V gene: TRBV5-1; D gene: .
CDR3 protein: CASSQFTGGEYGYTF; J gene: TRBJ1-2; CDR3 length: 15; V gene: TRBV4-3; D gene: TRBD1
CDR3 protein: CASSPLPGQGGEQFF; J gene: TRBJ2-1; CDR3 length: 15; V gene: TRBV11-3; D gene: .
CDR3 protein: CSVPGEVRTGELFF; J gene: TRBJ2-2; CDR3 length: 14; V gene: TRBV29-1; D gene: .
CDR3 protein: CASSLAYAGASSYEQYF; J gene: .; CDR3 length: 17; V gene: TRBV5-1; D gene: .
CDR3 protein: CATSRDMVGQGFTGYTF; J gene: TRBJ1-2; CDR3 length: 17; V gene: TRBV15; D gene: TRBD1
CDR3 protein: CASSRDISYEQYF; J gene: TRBJ2-7; CDR3 length: 13; V gene: TRBV19; D gene: .
CDR3 protein: CASSIGWAGTGELFF; J gene: TRBJ2-2; CDR3 length: 15; V gene: TRBV19; D gene: .
CDR3 protein: CASSSPTFGSGYTF; J gene: TRBJ1-2; CDR3 length: 14; V gene: TRBV11-2; D gene: .
CDR3 protein: CASSLGGSLNTEAFF; J gene: TRBJ1-1; CDR3 length: 15; V gene: TRBV11-3; D gene: .
CDR3 protein: CASSLGSRGPGNTIYF; J gene: TRBJ1-3; CDR3 length: 16; V gene: TRBV5-1; D gene: TRBD1
CDR3 protein: CASSLGMGTDVNYGYTF; J gene: TRBJ1-2; CDR3 length: 17; V gene: TRBV5-4; D gene: .
CDR3 protein: CASSVGQGGIQYF; J gene: TRBJ2-4; CDR3 length: 13; V gene: TRBV9; D gene: .
CDR3 protein: CASSLEGGAGPQHF; J gene: TRBJ1-5; CDR3 length: 14; V gene: TRBV7-9; D gene: .